This TCR beta chain is from a study of T-cell reconstitution after alpha-beta-depleted transplantation in children. Study-wide results and caveats: T-cell counts and diversity were attributed mostly to newly produced T cells one year after transplant. Alpha-beta T cells about two months after transplant reportedly derived from several hundred expanded graft clones. For some patients, TCRbeta diversity was high at day 60 because of recipient T cells and thymic progenitors that survived.

Unique molecular identifiers were incorporated during preparation of the TCRbeta library. Each CDR3 protein is one row after TCRdb ran MiXCR on the PCR reads. The sample yields hundreds of thousands of distinct CDR3 sequences, approximately 8.9% seen once. Trimming shortened V by 3 bases and J by 1 base, and 8 bases separated the two germline ends. Per the germline V gene, CDR1 is SGHRS and CDR2 is YFSETQ. The CDR3 is 14 residues long. This clonotype was recorded many times. The target antigen is unknown. The chain links TRBV5-1 to TRBJ2-1; D possibly corresponds to TRBD2 (6 bases). The clonotype comes from a male patient aged 10 to 17 who had a stem cell transplant for acute lymphoblastic leukemia, so the T cells may come from the graft donor. This specimen was PBMCs, mostly from graft donor cells, taken 180 days after TCRalphabeta/CD19-depleted stem cell transplant. This chain's CDR3 is CASSYSGSYNEQFF. DNA for the CDR3: TGCGCCAGCAGCTATAGCGGTTCCTACAATGAGCAGTTCTTC.